Detailed here is one T cell receptor (beta chain). Its antigen is as yet unknown. Sequencing used immunoSEQ multiplex PCR; TCRdb keeps in-frame clones, though not all of them. The sample has some 180,000 clones; more than 85% are singletons. The CDR3 sequence is 9 residues long. The data stem from a study of T cell responses to AZD1222 COVID-19 vaccine. Study observations and caveats: The study found Spike-specific TCR breadth and depth rose after two AZD1222 doses.

The specimen was peripheral blood, collected 28 days after the second AZD1222 dose. The receptor was derived from an adult who received the AZD1222 COVID-19 vaccine. The chain recombines TRBV12-2 with TRBJ2-3. TRBV12-2 is a known pseudogene. CDR3 region: CASPLGQYF. The CDR3 DNA is TGTGCAAGTCCGTTGGGTCAGTATTTT.